Following are 23 T cell receptor beta chains from one sample sequenced in a study of beta chain features in type 1 diabetes (dated by TCRdb to the late 2010s). Library method: the immunoSEQ multiplex PCR assay. The entire isolated RNA was reverse transcribed using the High Capacity cDNA Reverse Transcription Kit, and thus expressed TCRB transcripts were sequenced. TCRdb limited this immuneACCESS table to in-frame rearrangements with V and J called. A share of clones is missing; checked studies link under half to unresolved V genes, and the rest is unexplained. Counted in this sample were more than 140,000 clones; roughly 10% of them appeared once. The ten largest clones add up to about 0.6% of the sample. Sequencing was performed on central memory CD4+ T cells from blood. These receptors were taken from a woman aged 40 to 50 in good health.

V is TRBV10-3 and J is TRBJ2-7; possibly TRBD2 for D (5 bases). The germline V and J ends were trimmed by 10 bases and 7 bases, with 14 bases remaining between them. The CDR3 consists of 11 residues. The germline V gene encodes CDR1 ENHRY and CDR2 SYGVKD. CDR3 DNA sequence: TGTGCCAGCGCACCCCCGGGGGAGCAGTACTTC. As protein: CASAPPGEQYF.

This clone has only a few counts. V gene TRBV5-4 combines with J gene TRBJ1-4, with a possible D match to TRBD1 (6 bases). Germline V CDR1 and CDR2: SGHNT, YYREEE (reference sequence). The ends were cut back, 3 bases at V and 7 bases at J, with 16 bases in the middle. This CDR3 contains 15 residues. CDR3 DNA: TGTGCCAGCAGCTCCAAGCAACAGGGTGCTGAAAAACTGTTTTTT. Protein: CASSSKQQGAEKLFF.

This clone was observed at least ten times. V gene TRBV4-1 combines with J gene TRBJ2-3; 12 nucleotides match TRBD2. The CDR3 is made up of 18 amino acids. Trimming took 1 base from V and 2 from J; bases not matched to a gene: 7. Germline V lookup: CDR1 MGHRA, CDR2 YSYEKL. The CDR3 DNA sequence: TGCGCCAGCAGCCAAGGACCGACTAGCGGGGGATTCACAGATACGCAGTATTTT. Residues: CASSQGPTSGGFTDTQYF.

This sequence joins TRBV7-9 and TRBJ1-1, with a weak D call TRBD1 (5 bases). Looked up from germline, CDR1 is SEHNR and CDR2 is FQNEAQ (reference sequence). This CDR3 region has 13 residues. Trimming took 1 base from V and 3 from J, leaving 6 bases between them. For the CDR3, the DNA is TGTGCCAGCAGCTTAGTAGGGGACACTGAAGCTTTCTTT. It codes for CASSLVGDTEAFF.

In this sample, this clone turned up a few times. The chain recombines TRBV6-6 with TRBJ1-2, with a tentative D call TRBD1 (6 bases). Germline V gene sequence: CDR1 MNHNY, CDR2 SVGAGI (reference sequence). V was pared by 6 bases and J by 3 bases, with 11 bases between. The CDR3 covers 13 residues. Here the CDR3 reads CASSPGADYGYTF. The CDR3 nucleotides are TGTGCCAGCAGCCCAGGGGCCGACTATGGCTACACCTTC.

The genes are TRBV5-1 and TRBJ1-1, with 10 bases lining up with TRBD1. The CDR3 has 16 amino acids. Germline V CDR1 and CDR2: SGHRS, YFSETQ. V lost 4 bases and J lost 2; bases outside the gene matches: 8. CDR3 residues: CASSPPTGGGNTEAFF. In DNA form, the CDR3 reads TGCGCCAGCAGCCCGCCGACAGGGGGCGGTAACACTGAAGCTTTCTTT.

This clone showed up just a few times. This may stem from a read error, because a much larger clone lies one nucleotide away. The V gene is TRBV5-6, the J gene TRBJ2-1; D perhaps matches TRBD1 (5 bases). This CDR3 is built from 15 residues. CDR1 and CDR2 (germline): SGHDT, YYEEEE. Trimming cost V 2 bases and J 1 base, with 10 bases left between them. The CDR3 DNA reads as TGTGCCAGCAGCTTCGGACAAGGGTCCTACAATGAGCAGTTCTTC. Amino acids: CASSFGQGSYNEQFF.

Only a few counts were recorded for this clone. The chain recombines TRBV18 with TRBJ1-2; 8 bases fit TRBD1. CDR3 length equals 17 residues. Germline CDR1 and CDR2: KGHSH and LQKENI. The V gene end was trimmed by 5 bases and the J gene end by 1 base; junction bases not matched to a gene: 12. The DNA for the CDR3 is TGTGCCAGCTCATACCGAGGGGGACAGGACCATAACTATGGCTACACCTTC. It codes for CASSYRGGQDHNYGYTF.

This chain joins TRBV6-1 and TRBJ2-3; possible D gene TRBD1, 6 bases. Trimming left V 6 bases short and J 11 bases short, with 18 bases between. This CDR3 contains 13 residues. Germline V gene sequence: CDR1 MNHNS, CDR2 SASEGT. In nucleotides, the CDR3 is TGTGCCAGCAGGAGGGGCGCCGAGGGGGTGCAGTATTTT. Translating gives CASRRGAEGVQYF.

This clone was counted only a few times. Here the CDR3 DNA reads TGTGCCAGCTCACCGGGTGGACAGGGGGATAATTCACCCCTCCACTTT. It is translated as CASSPGGQGDNSPLHF. The chain has TRBV18 and TRBJ1-6; TRBD1 agrees at 10 bases. The V segment lost 3 bases and the J segment 5 bases; nucleotides outside the gene matches: 4. The CDR3 has 16 residues. The germline CDR1 and CDR2 sequences are KGHSH and LQKENI.

The sample holds a few counts of this clone. The genes are TRBV11-3 and TRBJ2-7, with a tentative D call TRBD2 (6 bases). Between the trimmed V and J ends, which lost 5 bases and 0 bases, there was a span of 17 bases. Germline V gene data show CDR1 as SGHNT and CDR2 as YENEEA. The CDR3 length is 16 residues. In nucleotides, the CDR3 is TGTGCCAGCAGCCTACTCCGGGGGAGGACCTCCTACGAGCAGTACTTC. Translated, it gives CASSLLRGRTSYEQYF.

CDR3 coding DNA: TGTGCCAGCAGCCAGCGAGAGGGAAACACCATATATTTT. Residues: CASSQREGNTIYF. The gene calls are TRBV16 and TRBJ1-3; D is undetermined. V was trimmed by 3 bases and J by 4 bases, leaving 7 bases between them. Germline V gene data show CDR1 as KGHSY and CDR2 as FQNENV. This CDR3 has 13 amino acids.

V is TRBV6-6 and J is TRBJ2-5; 9 nucleotides align to TRBD2. The V segment lost 7 bases and the J segment 5 bases; nucleotides outside the gene matches: 8. The CDR3 is 14 amino acids. Germline V gene lookup returns CDR1 MNHNY and CDR2 SVGAGI (reference sequence). The CDR3: CASTETSGGETQYF. The CDR3 nucleotides are TGTGCCAGCACCGAAACCAGCGGGGGGGAGACCCAGTACTTC.

This clone showed up just a few times. V and J are TRBV18 and TRBJ1-2; 8 positions agree with TRBD1. The CDR3 extends over 15 amino acids. V was clipped by 6 bases and J by 5 bases; unmatched bases: 11. The V gene's germline CDR1 is KGHSH and CDR2 LQKENI. For the CDR3, the DNA is TGTGCCAGCTCCACAAGCCGGGACAGGAGGTATGGCTACACCTTC. Residues: CASSTSRDRRYGYTF.

This clone was seen more than once but under ten times. The DNA of the CDR3 is TGTGCCAGCAGAGGACAGGGGGGGACCTACGAGCAGTACTTC. Protein: CASRGQGGTYEQYF. This chain uses TRBV6-5 with TRBJ2-7; 10 nucleotides agree with TRBD1. Germline loops: CDR1 MNHEY, CDR2 SVGAGI. CDR3 length equals 14 residues. V gave up 6 bases and J gave up 2 bases; unmatched junction bases: 4.

This chain uses TRBV5-4 with TRBJ2-5; 9 bases fit TRBD2. The CDR3 is 19 amino acids. V gave up 4 bases and J gave up 1 base; unmatched junction bases: 17. CDR1 and CDR2 (germline): SGHNT, YYREEE (reference sequence). The DNA of the CDR3 is TGTGCCAGCAGCCCTCCCCGAGTAGCGGGGGCGCGAACCCAAGAGACCCAGTACTTC. It is translated as CASSPPRVAGARTQETQYF. The variable domain in full, with the rest retrieved from reference TRBV5-4 and TRBJ2-5, is ETGVTQSPTHLIKTRGQQVTLRCSSQSGHNTVSWYQQALGQGPQFIFQYYREEENGRGNFPPRFSGLQFPNYSSELNVNALELDDSALYLCASSPPRVAGARTQETQYFGPGTRLLVL.

This clone turned up a few times. Compared with germline, one end of the junction differs, possibly owing to a read error. The CDR3 is CASSLAVGQGSGELFF. The CDR3 nucleotides read TGTGCTAGCAGCTTAGCGGTCGGACAGGGGTCCGGGGAGCTGTTTTTT. The rearrangement links TRBV7-7 to TRBJ2-2, with 9 bases lining up with TRBD1. The CDR3 is 16 residues long. Germline-derived CDR1 and CDR2 are SSHAT and FNYEAQ (reference sequence).

This chain links TRBV6-1 with TRBJ2-3, with TRBD2 identical over 8 bases. V lost 3 bases, J lost 1 base, and 3 bases stayed unmatched. The germline gives CDR1 MNHNS, CDR2 SASEGT. The CDR3 is 15 residues long. The CDR3 DNA reads TGTGCCAGCAGTGACGGGGGGGCCGGCACAGATACGCAGTATTTT. This translates into CASSDGGAGTDTQYF.

The rearrangement uses TRBV18 and TRBJ1-5; TRBD1 matches 9 bases. CDR1 KGHSH and CDR2 LQKENI come from the germline V gene. Trimming took 4 bases from V and 7 from J; bases not matched to a gene: 5. This CDR3 spans 14 amino acids. The CDR3 region is CASSLGQGNQPQHF. The CDR3 DNA sequence: TGTGCCAGCTCACTAGGACAGGGGAACCAGCCCCAGCATTTT.

V usage is TRBV6-6 and J usage is TRBJ2-2; D is undetermined. In germline, CDR1 is MNHNY, CDR2 SVGAGI (reference sequence). V lost 0 bases and J 4 bases, leaving 6 bases between the germline ends. The CDR3 sequence is 14 residues long. The CDR3 DNA is TGTGCCAGCAGTTACTCACAGATCACCGGGGAGCTGTTTTTT. Translation gives CASSYSQITGELFF.

This clone was picked up a small number of times. V is TRBV6-6 and J is TRBJ1-4; possibly TRBD1 for D (6 bases). CDR3 size: 14 residues. The germline V and J ends were trimmed by 4 bases and 7 bases, with 13 bases remaining between them. From germline, CDR1 is MNHNY and CDR2 SVGAGI (reference sequence). The CDR3 DNA reads as TGTGCCAGCAGTTTTGACAGGCGTCCTGAAAAACTGTTTTTT. It codes for CASSFDRRPEKLFF.

This clone has more than one count but fewer than ten. The CDR3 sequence is CASSLDQDYEQYF. The CDR3 nucleotides are TGCGCCAGCAGCTTGGATCAGGATTACGAGCAGTACTTC. The genes are TRBV5-1 and TRBJ2-7; D uncertain. This CDR3 comprises 13 residues. Trimming pared 0 bases from V and 4 bases from J, leaving 8 bases between. Germline loops: CDR1 SGHRS, CDR2 YFSETQ.

This clone was detected a few times. The chain links TRBV6-6 to TRBJ1-6, with TRBD1 identical over 8 bases. Germline V lookup: CDR1 MNHNY, CDR2 SVGAGI (reference sequence). This CDR3 has 15 amino acids. V lost 3 bases, J lost 10 bases, and 8 bases stayed unmatched. CDR3 DNA sequence: TGTGCCAGCAGTTATTTCGGACAGGGAGTCTCACCCCTCCACTTT. It specifies CASSYFGQGVSPLHF.